This T cell receptor beta chain was recorded in a study of cytomegalovirus exposure and HLA in healthy donors. The length of the CDR3 is 14 residues. Looked up from germline, CDR1 is MNHEY and CDR2 is SVGAGI. The V and J ends lost 0 bases and 1 base respectively, with 7 bases between them. Vbeta (60) and Jbeta (13) primers were used in the PCR. Only in-frame clones appear in the TCRdb table, and some are missing; sequencing was by immunoSEQ multiplex PCR. The sample has roughly 190,000 clones, 85% to 90% seen once. The specimen sequenced was PBMCs. V gene TRBV6-5 combines with J gene TRBJ2-7; possible D gene TRBD2, 6 bases. This sequence was found in a man aged 25 to 45 in good health and CMV-seronegative. DNA for the CDR3: TGTGCCAGCAGTTACTCCGGAGGGTCCTACGAGCAGTACTTC. Residues: CASSYSGGSYEQYF.